A selection of T cell receptor beta chains follows, all from one sample in a study of T cells in Graves' hyperthyroidism and ophthalmopathy. In TCRdb, the multiplex PCR reads were re-called with MiXCR into one record per CDR3 protein. The table includes fewer than 650,000 distinct CDR3 sequences, around 13% detected once. Sequencing was done on a sample of blood. The receptors stem from a woman aged 40 to 55 with Graves' hyperthyroidism. The CDR3 runs from the conserved cysteine through the conserved F or W. The D gene is left open where the match is weak. Size is omitted from some rows. Given values are once, few, many or a class for expanded clones.

TRBV6-1,many,TRBJ2-1,NA,CASSFPAYTDSPGNEQFF,TGTGCCAGCAGTTTCCCAGCGTACACGGATTCACCAGGGAATGAGCAGTTCTTC
TRBV28,NA,TRBJ1-1,NA,CASSSPEQNTEAFF,TGTGCCAGCAGTTCCCCGGAACAGAACACTGAAGCTTTCTTT
TRBV4-1,NA,TRBJ2-7,NA,CASSQASTGSRGEQYF,TGCGCCAGCAGCCAAGCGTCGACGGGTAGCAGGGGCGAGCAGTACTTC
TRBV20-1,NA,TRBJ2-1,NA,CSVDGSLERGYNEQFF,TGCAGCGTTGACGGATCCCTCGAGAGGGGGTACAATGAGCAGTTCTTC
TRBV20-1,many,TRBJ2-7,NA,CSARDRVRGTLSYEQYF,TGCAGTGCTAGAGATCGGGTTCGAGGGACTCTCTCCTACGAGCAGTACTTC
TRBV5-1,many,TRBJ2-3,NA,CASSLLSGYSTDTQYF,TGCGCCAGCAGCTTGTTGAGCGGGTACAGCACAGATACGCAGTATTTT
TRBV5-1,many,TRBJ2-5,NA,CASSFPEETQYF,TGCGCCAGCAGCTTCCCAGAAGAGACCCAGTACTTC
TRBV30,many,TRBJ2-6,TRBD2,CAWSVLAGAGANVLTF,TGTGCCTGGAGTGTACTAGCGGGAGCTGGGGCCAACGTCCTGACTTTC
TRBV10-2,many,TRBJ1-1,TRBD1,CASRDRVSGTEAFF,TGCGCCAGCAGGGACAGGGTATCGGGCACTGAAGCTTTCTTT
TRBV18,many,TRBJ2-7,NA,CASSPARVSYEQYF,TGTGCCAGCTCACCGGCCAGGGTGTCCTACGAGCAGTACTTC
TRBV7-2,NA,TRBJ2-7,NA,CASSLDPGVNEQYF,TGTGCCAGCAGCTTAGATCCGGGGGTAAACGAGCAGTACTTC
TRBV6-1,NA,TRBJ1-6,NA,CASRGTGNNSPLHF,TGTGCCAGCAGAGGGACGGGGAATAATTCACCCCTCCACTTT
TRBV7-9,NA,TRBJ1-2,TRBD1,CASSSPGTGGFGYGYTF,TGTGCCAGCAGCTCCCCCGGGACAGGGGGTTTCGGCTATGGCTACACCTTC
TRBV25-1,few,TRBJ2-7,NA,CASSSPLRQVSYEQYF,TGTGCCAGCAGTTCCCCGCTGAGACAGGTATCCTACGAGCAGTACTTC
TRBV29-1,NA,TRBJ1-5,NA,CSVGEDGQNQSQHF,TGCAGCGTTGGTGAGGACGGTCAAAATCAGTCCCAGCATTTT
TRBV27,many,TRBJ2-1,TRBD2,CASSLGGLAGGPNNEQFF,TGTGCCAGCAGTTTGGGAGGACTAGCGGGAGGGCCAAACAATGAGCAGTTCTTC
TRBV11-2,many,TRBJ2-7,TRBD2,CASSPGSSGSYEQYF,TGTGCCAGCAGCCCCGGGTCTAGCGGGTCCTACGAGCAGTACTTC
TRBV20-1,few,TRBJ2-6,NA,CSARENYYSGANVLTF,TGCAGTGCTAGGGAAAACTATTACTCTGGGGCCAACGTCCTGACTTTC
TRBV5-1,few,TRBJ1-4,NA,CASSLGQGQNEKLFF,TGCGCCAGCAGCTTGGGGCAGGGGCAAAATGAAAAACTGTTTTTT
TRBV18,many,TRBJ2-2,NA,CASSFGTSNTGELFF,TGTGCCAGCTCATTCGGGACCTCGAACACCGGGGAGCTGTTTTTT
TRBV3-1,few,TRBJ2-2,TRBD2,CASSQVAGGRTGELFF,TGTGCCAGCAGCCAGGTTGCGGGAGGTAGGACCGGGGAGCTGTTTTTT
TRBV2,few,TRBJ2-1,NA,CASGRYNEQFF,TGTGCCAGCGGGCGGTACAATGAGCAGTTCTTC
TRBV27,NA,TRBJ1-5,NA,CASSGEGFQPQHF,TGTGCCAGCAGTGGCGAGGGGTTTCAGCCCCAGCATTTT
TRBV5-1,many,TRBJ1-1,NA,CASSPTGRNTEAFF,TGCGCCAGCAGCCCCACAGGGAGGAACACTGAAGCTTTCTTT
TRBV7-9,NA,TRBJ2-3,NA,CASSLEPADTQYF,TGTGCCAGCAGCCTCGAACCGGCAGATACGCAGTATTTT
TRBV20-1,many,TRBJ2-2,TRBD1,CSARADRGRGGELFF,TGCAGTGCTAGAGCGGACAGGGGGCGCGGCGGGGAGCTGTTTTTT
TRBV28,many,TRBJ2-5,NA,CASSFSASAETQYF,TGTGCCAGCAGTTTTTCGGCTAGCGCTGAGACCCAGTACTTC
TRBV5-6,few,TRBJ2-7,NA,CASSLAELAGGAEQYF,TGTGCCAGCAGCTTGGCCGAACTAGCAGGGGGAGCGGAGCAGTACTTC
TRBV7-9,NA,TRBJ2-3,NA,CASSLLGGTATDTQYF,TGTGCCAGCAGCTTACTGGGCGGGACTGCGACAGATACGCAGTATTTT
TRBV30,NA,TRBJ2-1,TRBD2,CAWSVIASGRGEQFF,TGTGCCTGGAGTGTAATAGCTAGCGGGAGGGGTGAGCAGTTCTTC
TRBV6-2/TRBV6-3,NA,TRBJ1-1,TRBD1,CASSPMGARGQGDTEAFF,TGTGCCAGCAGTCCCATGGGGGCGAGAGGACAGGGAGACACTGAAGCTTTCTTT
TRBV7-9,NA,TRBJ1-2,NA,CASRSDFKQDYGYTF,TGTGCCAGCAGATCGGATTTTAAACAGGACTATGGCTACACCTTC
TRBV28,many,TRBJ2-1,TRBD2,CASSLFLAGVYEQFF,TGTGCCAGCAGTTTATTTCTAGCGGGAGTCTATGAGCAGTTCTTC
TRBV2,many,TRBJ1-5,NA,CASSPKFPGSINSNQPQHF,TGTGCCAGCAGTCCGAAATTCCCGGGCTCCATTAATAGCAATCAGCCCCAGCATTTT
TRBV15,few,TRBJ2-7,TRBD2,CATSRSLSSGNEQYF,TGTGCCACCAGCAGATCATTGTCTAGCGGAAACGAGCAGTACTTC
TRBV9,NA,TRBJ1-5,TRBD1,CASSVDQGAGQPQHF,TGTGCCAGCAGCGTAGATCAGGGGGCAGGTCAGCCCCAGCATTTT
TRBV7-2,many,TRBJ2-3,TRBD2,CASSFGLAGSDTQYF,TGTGCCAGCAGCTTCGGGCTAGCGGGATCAGATACGCAGTATTTT
TRBV29-1,few,TRBJ2-2,TRBD1,CSAATGTGSTGELFF,TGCAGCGCAGCTACCGGGACAGGGAGCACCGGGGAGCTGTTTTTT
TRBV20-1,many,TRBJ2-1,NA,CSAGLSGQIYNEQFF,TGCAGTGCAGGCCTGAGCGGGCAGATCTACAATGAGCAGTTCTTC
TRBV18,many,TRBJ2-7,NA,CASSPPSQDYEQYF,TGTGCCAGCTCACCACCGAGCCAGGACTACGAGCAGTACTTC
TRBV28,many,TRBJ1-3,NA,CASSLSVSGNTIYF,TGTGCCAGCAGTTTATCAGTCTCTGGAAACACCATATATTTT
TRBV28,NA,TRBJ1-2,NA,CASSPERANYGYTF,TGTGCCAGCAGTCCAGAGAGAGCTAACTATGGCTACACCTTC
TRBV2,few,TRBJ2-3,TRBD2,CASPGGEGTDTQYF,TGTGCCAGCCCGGGCGGGGAGGGAACAGATACGCAGTATTTT
TRBV12-3/TRBV12-4,NA,TRBJ2-2,NA,CASMKSGNTGELFF,TGTGCCAGCATGAAAAGCGGAAACACCGGGGAGCTGTTTTTT
TRBV3-1,many,TRBJ2-2,NA,CASSQGNVRNTGELFF,TGTGCCAGCAGCCAAGGAAACGTTCGAAACACCGGGGAGCTGTTTTTT
TRBV24-1,NA,TRBJ2-5,NA,CATSDLGKPPYQETQYF,TGTGCCACCAGTGACTTAGGCAAGCCCCCGTACCAAGAGACCCAGTACTTC
TRBV11-3,many,TRBJ1-1,NA,CASSLDITVAEAFF,TGTGCCAGCAGCTTAGATATTACGGTTGCGGAAGCTTTCTTT
TRBV4-1,NA,TRBJ1-2,TRBD1,CASSQGETGVYGYTF,TGCGCCAGCAGCCAAGGGGAGACAGGGGTCTATGGCTACACCTTC
TRBV7-2,NA,TRBJ2-1,TRBD2,CASRTTSGSSGEQFF,TGTGCCAGCAGGACGACTAGCGGGAGCTCAGGGGAGCAGTTCTTC
TRBV30,few,TRBJ1-2,NA,CAWRLTGTFYGYTF,TGTGCCTGGAGGCTAACCGGGACATTCTATGGCTACACCTTC
TRBV19,NA,TRBJ1-1,TRBD1,CASKVGQMNTEAFF,TGTGCCAGTAAGGTGGGACAGATGAACACTGAAGCTTTCTTT
TRBV5-1,many,TRBJ2-7,TRBD1,CASSLGQGARSRGFSEQYF,TGCGCCAGCAGCTTGGGACAGGGGGCCCGAAGTCGGGGGTTTTCCGAGCAGTACTTC
TRBV20-1,many,TRBJ2-5,TRBD2,CSARILARGGVSQETQYF,TGCAGTGCTCGTATTCTTGCCCGGGGAGGGGTGTCCCAAGAGACCCAGTACTTC
TRBV7-8,many,TRBJ2-3,NA,CASSLYRAGTDTQYF,TGTGCCAGCAGCTTATATAGAGCGGGCACAGATACGCAGTATTTT
TRBV6-1,NA,TRBJ1-3,NA,CASSTPGDLSGNTIYF,TGTGCCAGCAGCACGCCGGGGGATCTCTCTGGAAACACCATATATTTT
TRBV20-1,NA,TRBJ2-3,NA,CSAREARNADTQYF,TGCAGTGCTAGAGAGGCCAGGAACGCAGATACGCAGTATTTT
TRBV28,many,TRBJ1-5,NA,CASSRVDSNQPQHF,TGTGCCAGCAGCCGGGTCGATAGCAATCAGCCCCAGCATTTT
TRBV28,few,TRBJ2-3,NA,CASSLHGSTDTQYF,TGTGCCAGCAGTTTACACGGTAGCACAGATACGCAGTATTTT
TRBV4-3,NA,TRBJ2-3,NA,CASSQVVSQGRTDTQYF,TGCGCCAGCAGCCAAGTAGTGTCGCAGGGGAGAACAGATACGCAGTATTTT
TRBV5-6,many,TRBJ2-7,NA,CASSVEGEQYF,TGTGCCAGCAGCGTGGAAGGTGAGCAGTACTTC